One and the same sample provided the 30 T cell receptor beta chains below, sequenced in a study of blood T cell repertoires in COVID-19. The table came from immunoSEQ multiplex PCR; TCRdb's copy has only in-frame clones and leaves some out. The sample lists about 55,000 clones, 85% to 90% seen once, with about 1.5% in the top ten. Material: peripheral blood. These receptors all come from a man aged 60-69 years with acute or convalescent COVID-19.

This chain connects TRBV28 to TRBJ1-5; D is possibly TRBD1 (6 bases). V shed 10 bases and J shed 7 bases, with 17 bases lying between them. Germline CDR1 is MDHEN and CDR2 is SYDVKM. The CDR3 runs to 13 residues. CDR3 amino acids: CATDTGLRQPQHF. In DNA, the CDR3 is TGTGCCACCGATACAGGGCTACGGCAGCCCCAGCATTTT.

The chain employs TRBV6-5 and TRBJ2-2; 10 bases line up with TRBD2. Germline CDR1 reads MNHEY; CDR2 reads SVGAGI. This CDR3 has 14 amino acids. The V gene end was trimmed by 8 bases and the J gene end by 3 bases; junction bases not matched to a gene: 3. In DNA, the CDR3 is TGTGCCAGCGGGACTAGCGCGCACACCGGGGAGCTGTTTTTT. Its protein is CASGTSAHTGELFF.

The chain couples TRBV20-1 to TRBJ1-2; TRBD1 is a possible D gene (5 bases). The CDR3 length is 11 residues. The germline V gene has CDR1 DFQATT and CDR2 SNEGSKA (reference sequence). The V and J ends lost 2 bases and 7 bases respectively, with 8 bases between them. DNA of the CDR3: TGCAGTGCTAGACAGGGTTCTGGCTACACCTTC. Residues: CSARQGSGYTF.

CDR3 region: CASSQRNSGRDSYEQYF. The CDR3 DNA follows: TGTGCCAGCAGCCAACGGAATAGCGGGAGGGATTCCTACGAGCAGTACTTC. The chain has TRBV4-2 and TRBJ2-7; 11 bases map to TRBD2. CDR3 length equals 17 residues. The germline V gene has CDR1 LGHNA and CDR2 YNFKEQ. V shed 2 bases and J 1 base; nucleotides not matched to a gene: 7.

The chain has TRBV29-1 and TRBJ2-7, with D possibly matching TRBD1 (5 bases). From germline, CDR1 is SQVTM and CDR2 ANQGSEA. Between the trimmed V and J ends, which lost 3 bases and 1 base, there was a span of 13 bases. This CDR3 spans 14 amino acids. The CDR3 coding sequence is TGCAGCGTTGAGGCGCAGGGCTTTTCCTACGAGCAGTACTTC. Its translation is CSVEAQGFSYEQYF.

This chain uses TRBV19 with TRBJ2-2; D might be TRBD2 (6 bases). Germline V gene sequence: CDR1 LNHDA, CDR2 SQIVND (reference sequence). The CDR3 is 14 amino acids. V was shortened by 1 base and J by 4 bases, with 7 bases between the two germline ends. The CDR3 protein is CASSIAGATGELFF. CDR3 nucleotide sequence: TGTGCCAGTAGTATAGCGGGAGCCACCGGGGAGCTGTTTTTT.

This chain joins TRBV7-2 and TRBJ2-1, with TRBD2 matching over 15 bases. V dropped 5 bases and J dropped 9; count of bases not matched to a gene: 11. Germline CDR1 and CDR2: SGHTA and FQGNSA. This CDR3 has 17 residues. The CDR3 DNA sequence: TGTGCCAGCAGCATACAGGGACTAGCGGGAGGAAGGGGTGAGCAGTTCTTC. Its protein product is CASSIQGLAGGRGEQFF.

V and J are TRBV3-1 (or the pseudogene TRBV3-2) and TRBJ2-2; D unresolved. This CDR3 contains 11 residues. The V end lost 11 bases, the J end lost 6 bases, and 10 bases lay between the germline ends. CDR1 LGHDT and CDR2 YNNKEL come from the germline V gene (reference sequence). The CDR3 protein is CASNGPGELFF. The CDR3 coding sequence is TGTGCCTCTAATGGTCCCGGGGAGCTGTTTTTT.

This clone was seen a handful of times. V and J are TRBV27 and TRBJ1-3; TRBD1 aligns across 7 bases. CDR3 size: 16 residues. The V and J ends lost 5 bases and 2 bases, in that order; junction bases with no gene match: 9. The germline V gene encodes CDR1 MNHEY and CDR2 SMNVEV (reference sequence). The CDR3 spells CASSPYQGGPGNTIYF. CDR3 bases: TGTGCCAGCAGTCCATACCAGGGGGGTCCTGGAAACACCATATATTTT.

The chain employs TRBV19 and TRBJ2-1; 10 positions agree with TRBD2. The CDR3 runs 17 residues. Losses at the gene ends were 6 bases for V and 2 bases for J; bases not matched to a gene: 10. Germline lookup yields CDR1 LNHDA and CDR2 SQIVND (reference sequence). The CDR3 sequence is CASRTRLAGDPYNEQFF. Here the CDR3 DNA reads TGTGCCAGTAGAACCCGGCTAGCGGGAGACCCCTACAATGAGCAGTTCTTC.

This chain joins TRBV5-6 and TRBJ2-7; D not certain. The CDR3 sequence is 11 residues long. The V gene's germline CDR1 is SGHDT and CDR2 YYEEEE. Trimming took off 2 bases at V and 3 bases at J, with 3 bases between the two ends. Here the CDR3 reads CASSFNYEQYF. The CDR3 DNA follows: TGTGCCAGCAGCTTTAACTACGAGCAGTACTTC.

The chain uses TRBV9 and TRBJ2-3, with 7 bases matching TRBD1. The junction had 8 bases not matched to a gene; V was cut back by 3 bases and J by 4 bases. The CDR3 covers 15 residues. The germline CDR1 and CDR2 sequences are SGDLS and YYNGEE. Here the CDR3 reads CASSAHSQGADTQYF. The DNA for the CDR3 is TGTGCCAGCAGCGCACATAGCCAGGGGGCAGATACGCAGTATTTT.

In its sample, this clone was seen once. The chain is built from TRBV25-1 and TRBJ2-7; D is unclear. CDR1 and CDR2 from the germline V gene are MGHDK and SYGVNS. Trimming took 4 bases from V and 7 from J, leaving 17 bases between them. The CDR3 sequence is 14 residues long. CDR3 amino acids: CASSAQAGKWEQYF. CDR3 bases: TGTGCCAGCAGTGCCCAGGCCGGAAAGTGGGAGCAGTACTTC.

The rearrangement links TRBV27 to TRBJ2-7, with a weak D call TRBD1 (7 bases). From germline, CDR1 is MNHEY and CDR2 SMNVEV (reference sequence). This CDR3 spans 14 amino acids. Trimming removed 7 bases at V and 1 base at J, with 14 bases between. The CDR3 sequence is CASNQGGSSYEQYF. In DNA, the CDR3 is TGTGCCAGCAACCAGGGGGGTAGTTCCTACGAGCAGTACTTC.

The J gene is TRBJ1-3, the V gene TRBV2; possible D gene TRBD1, 6 bases. Germline CDR1 is SNHLY and CDR2 is FYNNEI. The CDR3 spans 14 residues. The V gene lost 6 bases and the J gene lost 0 bases, with 9 bases spanning the gap. CDR3: CASRQGSSGNTIYF. The CDR3 DNA is TGTGCCAGCAGACAGGGCAGCTCTGGAAACACCATATATTTT.

On this clone: Other DNA sequences of this sample code for an identical CDR3. This chain uses TRBV19 with TRBJ1-1; possible D gene TRBD1, 6 bases. This CDR3 has 13 residues. Trimming took 5 bases from V and 1 from J, leaving 8 bases between them. CDR1 is LNHDA and CDR2 is SQIVND in the germline V gene (reference sequence). The chain's CDR3 is CASSSTGNTEAFF. The CDR3 nucleotides are TGTGCCAGTAGTTCGACAGGGAACACTGAAGCTTTCTTT.

V gene TRBV9 combines with J gene TRBJ2-7; D perhaps matches TRBD1 (6 bases). There are 14 residues in the CDR3. The V end lost 0 bases, the J end lost 4 bases, and 11 bases lay between the germline ends. CDR1 is SGDLS, CDR2 YYNGEE, per germline. CDR3 sequence (DNA): TGTGCCAGCAGCGTAGCTCGGCAGGGGTACGAGCAGTACTTC. Protein sequence: CASSVARQGYEQYF. The complete variable domain, with remaining parts taken from reference TRBV9 and TRBJ2-7, reads DSGVTQTPKHLITATGQRVTLRCSPRSGDLSVYWYQQSLDQGLQFLIQYYNGEERAKGNILERFSAQQFPDLHSELNLSSLELGDSALYFCASSVARQGYEQYFGPGTRLTVT.

Only one count was recorded for this clone. The chain couples TRBV7-9 to TRBJ1-2; 10 nucleotides line up with TRBD1. The CDR3 length is 14 residues. Germline CDR1 SEHNR, CDR2 FQNEAQ (reference sequence). The V and J ends lost 5 bases and 7 bases, in that order; junction bases with no gene match: 7. CDR3 nucleotide sequence: TGTGCCAGCAGCCAAGCGGGACAGGGGATTGGCTACACCTTC. This translates into CASSQAGQGIGYTF. The entire variable domain, with the rest obtained from reference TRBV7-9 and TRBJ1-2, is as follows: DTGVSQNPRHKITKRGQNVTFRCDPISEHNRLYWYRQTLGQGPEFLTYFQNEAQLEKSRLLSDRFSAERPKGSFSTLEIQRTEQGDSAMYLCASSQAGQGIGYTFGSGTRLTVV.

The chain combines TRBV3-1 (or the pseudogene TRBV3-2) with TRBJ2-7; 7 positions agree with TRBD1. Per germline, CDR1 LGHDT and CDR2 YNNKEL (reference sequence). The CDR3 has 16 amino acids. V shed 5 bases and J 5 bases; nucleotides not matched to a gene: 15. The CDR3 loop is CASSFRTGAKPDEQYF. The CDR3 DNA is TGTGCCAGCAGCTTCCGGACAGGCGCGAAGCCCGACGAGCAGTACTTC.

The chain has TRBV7-9 and TRBJ1-3; D unclear. Germline CDR1 is SEHNR and CDR2 is FQNEAQ (reference sequence). There are 14 residues in the CDR3. The ends were cut back, 5 bases at V and 4 bases at J, with 12 bases in the middle. CDR3 bases: TGTGCCAGCAGCCCTATTTTTTCGGGAAACACCATATATTTT. Translation gives CASSPIFSGNTIYF.

This clone was detected a few times. CDR3 protein: CASSQDTTPRGYTF. DNA for the CDR3: TGTGCCAGCAGCCAAGATACCACGCCCCGGGGCTACACCTTC. The V call is TRBV4-2, the J call TRBJ1-2; D is ambiguous. The CDR3 has 14 residues. CDR1 LGHNA and CDR2 YNFKEQ come from the germline V gene. V was trimmed by 0 bases and J by 8 bases, leaving 13 bases between them.

J is TRBJ2-1 and V is TRBV19, with TRBD1 as a possible D gene (5 bases). Trimming stripped 3 bases from V and 5 bases from J, with 11 bases between. The length of the CDR3 is 14 residues. Germline V gene sequence: CDR1 LNHDA, CDR2 SQIVND (reference sequence). CDR3 sequence (DNA): TGTGCCAGTAGTATCCAGGGTAGGGACAATGAGCAGTTCTTC. This translates into CASSIQGRDNEQFF.

V usage is TRBV6-2 or TRBV6-3 and J usage is TRBJ2-7, with TRBD1 matching over 11 bases. CDR1 MNHEY and CDR2 SVGEGT come from the germline V gene. V lost 5 bases and J lost 9; bases outside the gene matches: 6. This CDR3 is 13 amino acids long. CDR3 DNA sequence: TGTGCCAGCAGTCCCGGACAGGGGGCGAGGCAGTACTTC. This encodes CASSPGQGARQYF.

CDR3 DNA sequence: TGCAGCGTGGACCCGGACAGCGGGACCTACAATGAGCAGTTCTTC. This encodes CSVDPDSGTYNEQFF. V and J are TRBV29-1 and TRBJ2-1, with a weak D call TRBD2 (7 bases). The CDR3 extends over 15 amino acids. V lost 6 bases to trimming and J lost 2 bases, with 17 bases between them. Per the germline V gene, CDR1 is SQVTM and CDR2 is ANQGSEA.

This chain joins TRBV24-1 and TRBJ2-1, with D possibly TRBD2 on 6 matching bases. The V end lost 5 bases, the J end lost 7 bases, and 11 bases lay between the germline ends. CDR1 and CDR2 from the germline V gene are KGHDR and SFDVKD. There are 13 residues in the CDR3. The CDR3 spells CATSGPGGNEQFF. Here the CDR3 DNA reads TGTGCCACCAGTGGTCCTGGGGGGAATGAGCAGTTCTTC.

This chain uses TRBV30 with TRBJ1-5; the match to TRBD1 covers 7 bases. CDR1 GTSNPN and CDR2 SVGIG come from the germline V gene (reference sequence). V trimming: 3 bases; J trimming: 1 base; junction bases outside the gene matches: 12. This CDR3 spans 17 amino acids. The CDR3 reads CAWRQTTTGLSNQPQHF. The CDR3 DNA reads TGTGCCTGGAGACAGACAACGACAGGGTTAAGCAATCAGCCCCAGCATTTT.

V usage is TRBV5-1 and J usage is TRBJ1-1; D is possibly TRBD1 (6 bases). Germline CDR1 SGHRS, CDR2 YFSETQ. V was shortened by 0 bases and J by 3 bases, with 6 bases between the two germline ends. This CDR3 has 13 amino acids. CDR3 residues: CASSLAGDTEAFF. In nucleotides, the CDR3 is TGCGCCAGCAGCTTGGCAGGGGACACTGAAGCTTTCTTT.

Comments on this clone: Other DNA sequences from this sample encode an identical CDR3 as well. This chain links TRBV18 with TRBJ1-5; D perhaps matches TRBD1 (5 bases). The CDR3 extends over 13 amino acids. V lost 3 bases and J lost 4, with 7 bases in between. The germline gives CDR1 KGHSH, CDR2 LQKENI. The CDR3 DNA is TGTGCCAGCTCACCGGGGCCTAATCAGCCCCAGCATTTT. This translates into CASSPGPNQPQHF. The variable domain in full, completed from reference TRBV18 and TRBJ1-5, reads NAGVMQNPRHLVRRRGQEARLRCSPMKGHSHVYWYRQLPEEGLKFMVYLQKENIIDESGMPKERFSAEFPKEGPSILRIQQVVRGDSAAYFCASSPGPNQPQHFGDGTRLSIL.

The V gene is TRBV4-3, the J gene TRBJ1-2; 8 positions match TRBD1. Germline V gene data show CDR1 as LGHNA and CDR2 as YSLEER. The CDR3 consists of 14 residues. V gave up 1 base and J gave up 7 bases; unmatched junction bases: 5. CDR3 amino acids: CASSQATGAGGYTF. The CDR3 DNA follows: TGCGCCAGCAGCCAAGCGACAGGGGCCGGTGGCTACACCTTC.

This clone was observed a few times. V is TRBV19 and J is TRBJ2-1; no firm D call. The CDR3 consists of 14 residues. Germline CDR1 is LNHDA and CDR2 is SQIVND (reference sequence). Deletions cut 10 bases from V and 3 bases from J, with 16 bases between. This CDR3 reads CATQFSAGYNEQFF. The CDR3 DNA follows: TGTGCCACCCAATTTTCGGCAGGCTACAATGAGCAGTTCTTC. The full variable domain, rest sourced from reference TRBV19 and TRBJ2-1, is DGGITQSPKYLFRKEGQNVTLSCEQNLNHDAMYWYRQDPGQGLRLIYYSQIVNDFQKGDIAEGYSVSREKKESFPLTVTSAQKNPTAFYLCATQFSAGYNEQFFGPGTRLTVL.